This T cell receptor (beta chain) was documented in a study of T-cell reconstitution after alpha-beta-depleted transplantation in children. The CDR3 extends over 15 amino acids. Trimming at V came to 6 bases and at J to 10 bases, leaving 11 bases not matched to a gene. A TCRbeta library incorporating unique molecular identifiers was prepared. TCRdb independently ran MiXCR on the PCR reads; one entry per CDR3 protein. In the table there are some 500,000 distinct CDR3 sequences, approximately 20% of which are singletons. The sequencing used PBMCs from the stem cell graft donor, collected from the stem cell graft. The TCR was taken from a human donor who donated a stem cell graft to a child with acute lymphoblastic leukemia. This chain connects TRBV12-3 or TRBV12-4 to TRBJ2-1; 11 positions match TRBD2. The CDR3 reads CASRWNSGRVGEQFF. The CDR3 DNA sequence: TGTGCCAGCAGATGGAATAGCGGGAGGGTGGGGGAGCAGTTCTTC.